The rows below give T cell receptor beta chains drawn from one sample of a study of T cell responses to AZD1222 COVID-19 vaccine. Assay: immunoSEQ multiplex PCR; the TCRdb copy retains only in-frame clones and omits some. The table shows 150,000 to 200,000 clones, with about 92% occurring only once. Sequences were derived from peripheral blood, sampled on day 0 of AZD1222 vaccination. Source of these receptors: an adult in good health. CDR3s include the opening cysteine and the closing phenylalanine or tryptophan. A D gene is named only where the DNA matches it firmly. Clone size is shown for a subset of rows, as once, few, many or a class of expanded clone.

j_call clone_size d_call v_call cdr3_nt cdr3_aa
TRBJ2-3 NA NA TRBV3-1/TRBV3-2 TGTGCCAGCAGCCTCGGTGAGTTCAGGAGGACAGATACGCAGTATTTT CASSLGEFRRTDTQYF
TRBJ2-1 NA NA TRBV15 TGTGCCACCAGCAGAGAAGAGGGGTGGAATGAGCAGTTCTTC CATSREEGWNEQFF
TRBJ1-6 NA TRBD1 TRBV10-3 TGTGCCATCAGTGCCGACAGGGGGAATTCACCCCTCCACTTT CAISADRGNSPLHF
TRBJ1-1 NA TRBD1 TRBV9 TGTGCCAGCCGGGGACAGCCGGACACTGAAGCTTTCTTT CASRGQPDTEAFF
TRBJ1-5 NA TRBD1 TRBV19 TGTGCCAGTAGTACGGACAGGGGAGGTAATCAGCCCCAGCATTTT CASSTDRGGNQPQHF
TRBJ1-1 once NA TRBV12-3/TRBV12-4 TGTGCCGCGTACAGGGTCATGAACACTGAAGCTTTCTTT CAAYRVMNTEAFF
TRBJ1-2 NA NA TRBV3-1/TRBV3-2 TGTGCCAGCAGCCAATCGGGCAGCAGCTACACCTTC CASSQSGSSYTF
TRBJ1-2 NA NA TRBV4-2 TGTGCCAGCAGCCTCTCTAGCCAGAAAAACTATGGCTACACCTTC CASSLSSQKNYGYTF
TRBJ1-5 NA NA TRBV19 TGTGCCAGTAGTTTCGGACCGTTACTTAGCAATCAGCCCCAGCATTTT CASSFGPLLSNQPQHF
TRBJ1-5 NA NA TRBV29-1 TGCAGCGCTTGGGCGGGCGGAAGTCAGCCCCAGCATTTT CSAWAGGSQPQHF
TRBJ1-1 NA NA TRBV3-1/TRBV3-2 TGTGCCAGCAGCCAGCCTACAGGGAATCGTACTGAAGCTTTCTTT CASSQPTGNRTEAFF
TRBJ2-6 NA NA TRBV27 TGTGCCTCAGGGGAAGGGGCCAACGTCCTGACTTTC CASGEGANVLTF
TRBJ1-1 NA NA TRBV19 TGTGCCAGTAGTACAGGGGTGATGAACACTGAAGCTTTCTTT CASSTGVMNTEAFF
TRBJ1-2 NA TRBD1 TRBV16 TGTGCCAGCAGCCAAGGGGGGACAGGGGGCTCCTCTGGCTACACCTTC CASSQGGTGGSSGYTF
TRBJ1-1 few NA TRBV29-1 TGCAGCGTTGAGAGGTGGTTTGGAAGTACGAACACTGAAGCTTTCTTT CSVERWFGSTNTEAFF
TRBJ2-6 NA NA TRBV28 TGTGCCAGCAGTTGGGACCCAGGGAGCGCTGGGGCCAACGTCCTGACTTTC CASSWDPGSAGANVLTF
TRBJ2-1 once TRBD2 TRBV10-2 TGCGCCAGCAAGGAGGTGGGAAAAGCGGGAGGAGGGGGGAATGAGCAGTTCTTC CASKEVGKAGGGGNEQFF
TRBJ1-5 once NA TRBV7-2 TGTGCCAGCAGCTTAGGCAGGGTCCTTGTTGGGGCCCAGCATTTT CASSLGRVLVGAQHF
TRBJ1-1 NA NA TRBV19 TGTGCCACTATTGGGGTAGGGACTGAAGCTTTCTTT CATIGVGTEAFF
TRBJ1-1 NA NA TRBV25-1 TGTGCCAGCACCTACTTAGACACTGAAGCTTTCTTT CASTYLDTEAFF
TRBJ2-1 NA TRBD2 TRBV2 TGTGCCAGCAGTGAGAGGACTAGCGGGAGTTCCGGGGAGTTCTTC CASSERTSGSSGEFF
TRBJ2-5 NA TRBD2 TRBV5-1 TGCGCCAGCAGCTTTAGGCGCGGGGGGCCCCAAGAGACCCAGTACTTC CASSFRRGGPQETQYF
TRBJ1-2 NA TRBD1 TRBV5-1 TGCGCCAGCAGCACCGGACAGGGTATCTATGGCTACACCTTC CASSTGQGIYGYTF
TRBJ2-5 NA NA TRBV9 TGTGCCAGCAGCGTAGCGGCTAGCGCGGAGACCCAGTACTTC CASSVAASAETQYF
TRBJ1-1 NA TRBD1 TRBV6-6 TGTGCCAGCAGTCCGGGACAGATTACTGAAGCTTTCTTT CASSPGQITEAFF
TRBJ1-6 NA TRBD1 TRBV9 TGTGCCAGCAGCAGAGACACAGGGGGCGTCCCCTTCACCCTCCACTTT CASSRDTGGVPFTLHF
TRBJ2-1 NA NA TRBV6-5 TGTGCCAGCAGTTACTCTAGAGACTTCTACAATGAGCAGTTCTTC CASSYSRDFYNEQFF
TRBJ1-3 NA NA TRBV3-1/TRBV3-2 TGTGCCAGCAGCCCCAGGACAGGAAACACCATATATTTT CASSPRTGNTIYF
TRBJ1-4 NA NA TRBV5-4 TGTGCCAGCAGCTCCGGGACGGTTAATGAAAAACTGTTTTTT CASSSGTVNEKLFF
TRBJ1-1 NA TRBD1 TRBV18 TGTGCCAGCTCAACTCAGGGGGTGGCCACTGAAGCTTTCTTT CASSTQGVATEAFF
TRBJ2-7 NA NA TRBV19 TGTGCCAGTAGCGCAGGCTCCTACGAGCAGTACTTC CASSAGSYEQYF
TRBJ1-2 NA NA TRBV5-1 TGCGCCAGCAGCTTGGGGTCGGGCTCTGGCTACACCTTC CASSLGSGSGYTF
TRBJ2-2 NA NA TRBV5-1 TGCGCCAGCAGCATAAAGGAGGTGCGAGGCGGGGAGCTGTTTTTT CASSIKEVRGGELFF
TRBJ1-5 NA NA TRBV28 TGTGCCAGCAGTTTGGGGTTGGAGGACAATAGCAATCAGCCCCAGCATTTT CASSLGLEDNSNQPQHF
TRBJ1-1 NA NA TRBV5-5 TGTGCCAGCAGCTTGGTGGAGAGGAACACTGAAGCTTTCTTT CASSLVERNTEAFF
TRBJ1-5 NA NA TRBV7-8 TGTGCCAGCAGCTTAGTACCGGGAAACAATCAGCCCCAGCATTTT CASSLVPGNNQPQHF
TRBJ2-1 NA NA TRBV7-9 TGTGCCAGCAGAATGACGTGGACAGTCCATGAGCAGTTCTTC CASRMTWTVHEQFF
TRBJ1-1 NA NA TRBV18 TGTGCCAGCTCACCGAAGGGAAACACTGAAGCTTTCTTT CASSPKGNTEAFF
TRBJ1-1 NA NA TRBV9 TGTGCCAGCAGCGGCCGGGACGGCCACACTGAAGCTTTCTTT CASSGRDGHTEAFF
TRBJ1-2 once NA TRBV7-2 TGTGCCAGCAGCTTAGGGCCTGGGTCGGAGGGCTACACCTTC CASSLGPGSEGYTF
TRBJ2-1 NA NA TRBV7-9 TGTGCCAGCATGGGCTCGACAAACAATGAGCAGTTCTTC CASMGSTNNEQFF